This T cell receptor beta chain was sequenced in a study of somatic mutations in cytotoxic T cells in rheumatoid arthritis. About this clone itself: The antigen is undetermined.

Flow cytometry served to check the purity of CD4+ and CD8+ cells, which were isolated by positive magnetic bead selection. Here immunoSEQ multiplex PCR was the method, and the copy in TCRdb shows in-frame clones only, minus some. This sample carries about 26,000 clones, 82% of them seen once, and the ten largest clones take roughly 5%. V dropped 5 bases and J dropped 5; count of bases not matched to a gene: 11. Looked up from germline, CDR1 is SEHNR and CDR2 is FQNEAQ (reference sequence). This CDR3 contains 16 residues. Broader study findings: Patients with rheumatoid arthritis showed a slight underrepresentation of TRBV07, a finding that was never subjected to any adjustment for multiple comparisons.

The TCR originated in a man aged 50 to 59 in good health. Sequences were obtained from CD8+ T cells sorted from blood. The chain is built from TRBV7-9 and TRBJ2-2, with 7 bases matching TRBD1. The CDR3 DNA is TGTGCCAGCAGCCTGAACAGGGGTGGGGAAACCGGGGAGCTGTTTTTT. This encodes CASSLNRGGETGELFF.